The 25 T cell receptor beta chains in this list originate from one sample, sequenced in a study of blood T cell repertoires in COVID-19. Data came from immunoSEQ multiplex PCR; TCRdb stores just in-frame clones and leaves some out. The sample holds approximately 280,000 clones, around 88% seen once. Input material: PBMCs or T cells enriched from blood (not recorded which). Receptor source: a woman between 40 and 50 years old who had recovered from COVID-19.

The chain carries TRBV15 and TRBJ2-5; TRBD2 agrees at 14 bases. CDR3 size: 16 residues. The ends lost 6 bases at V and 5 bases at J; junction bases unmatched: 8. CDR1 and CDR2 from the germline V gene are LNHNV and YYDKDF (reference sequence). CDR3 in DNA: TGTGCCACCAGTCAGGGGACTAGCGGGAGAGGGGAGACCCAGTACTTC. It encodes CATSQGTSGRGETQYF.

The chain employs TRBV4-3 and TRBJ1-4; D unclear. This CDR3 region has 18 residues. Deletions cut 0 bases from V and 7 bases from J, with 21 bases between. CDR1 and CDR2 (germline): LGHNA, YSLEER. CDR3 amino acids: CASSQESLAASPFEKLFF. As DNA, the CDR3 is TGCGCCAGCAGCCAAGAGTCGCTGGCGGCCTCTCCCTTTGAAAAACTGTTTTTT.

This chain links TRBV18 with TRBJ2-3; D remains ambiguous. The CDR3 is 13 amino acids. In germline, CDR1 is KGHSH, CDR2 LQKENI. V was pared by 2 bases and J by 2 bases, with 5 bases between. CDR3 DNA sequence: TGTGCCAGCTCACCAGGAGCCACAGATACGCAGTATTTT. Amino acid sequence: CASSPGATDTQYF.

The CDR3 coding sequence is TGTGCCAGCAGTTCCGACAGGGGGGTTACTGAAGCTTTCTTT. This encodes CASSSDRGVTEAFF. The chain joins TRBV28 to TRBJ1-1; 9 nucleotides align to TRBD1. The length of the CDR3 is 14 residues. V trimming: 4 bases; J trimming: 5 bases; junction bases outside the gene matches: 5. Per the germline V gene, CDR1 is MDHEN and CDR2 is SYDVKM.

CDR3 amino acids: CASSFSRGREQPQHF. In DNA form, the CDR3 reads TGTGCCAGCAGTTTTAGCAGGGGGCGCGAGCAGCCCCAGCATTTT. The chain is built from TRBV28 and TRBJ1-5; TRBD1 aligns across 8 bases. Per the germline V gene, CDR1 is MDHEN and CDR2 is SYDVKM. CDR3 size: 15 residues. J lost 7 bases, V lost 3 bases, and 8 bases had no gene match.

In its sample, this clone was seen once. The rearrangement joins TRBV28 to TRBJ1-2, with 7 positions matching TRBD1. The CDR3 is 13 amino acids. Trimming cost V 10 bases and J 1 base; bases outside gene matches: 6. Germline CDR1 and CDR2: MDHEN and SYDVKM. CDR3 nucleotide sequence: TGTGCCACCCACAGGGGCGGTAACTATGGCTACACCTTC. It is translated as CATHRGGNYGYTF.

V gene TRBV9 combines with J gene TRBJ1-3; 7 nucleotides match TRBD1. Trimming took 4 bases from V and 4 from J; bases not matched to a gene: 2. CDR1 is SGDLS, CDR2 YYNGEE, per germline. This CDR3 region has 13 residues. CDR3 residues: CASSSGQGNTIYF. DNA of the CDR3: TGTGCCAGCAGCTCGGGACAGGGAAACACCATATATTTT.

The chain employs TRBV27 and TRBJ1-5; D not resolved. This CDR3 has 14 amino acids. Germline V gene sequence: CDR1 MNHEY, CDR2 SMNVEV (reference sequence). V lost 5 bases and J lost 2, with 10 bases in between. CDR3 in amino acids: CASSIPRGNQPQHF. In DNA, the CDR3 is TGTGCCAGCAGTATTCCACGCGGCAATCAGCCCCAGCATTTT.

The V gene is TRBV28, the J gene TRBJ1-5, with 7 bases fitting TRBD1. V shed 6 bases, J shed 5 bases, and the junction held 19 bases outside the gene matches. Germline lookup yields CDR1 MDHEN and CDR2 SYDVKM. CDR3 length equals 18 residues. Written as DNA, the CDR3 is TGTGCCAGCAGCCACCATATGACAGGGAGAGGTCGCCATCAGCCCCAGCATTTT. It translates to CASSHHMTGRGRHQPQHF.

DNA of the CDR3: TGTGCCTGGAGTGTAGTCAGGTCTTATGGCTACACCTTC. As protein: CAWSVVRSYGYTF. The chain employs TRBV30 and TRBJ1-2; D unclear. There are 13 residues in the CDR3. Trimming cost V 0 bases and J 5 bases, with 10 bases left between them. CDR1 and CDR2 (germline): GTSNPN, SVGIG (reference sequence).

J is TRBJ1-6 and V is TRBV28, with 8 bases lining up with TRBD1. Germline trimming cut 8 bases from V and 5 bases from J; bases unmatched to any gene: 11. The CDR3 length is 16 residues. Germline CDR1 MDHEN, CDR2 SYDVKM. The CDR3 here is CASRGTGRTNNSPLHF. The CDR3 bases are TGTGCCAGCCGAGGGACAGGCAGAACGAATAATTCACCCCTCCACTTT.

This chain links TRBV7-2 with TRBJ2-5; D perhaps matches TRBD1 (6 bases). CDR1 and CDR2 from the germline V gene are SGHTA and FQGNSA. The CDR3 loop spans 12 amino acids. The V and J ends lost 5 bases and 7 bases respectively, with 11 bases between them. CDR3 sequence (DNA): TGTGCCAGCAGCGCAATAGGGGGGACCCAGTACTTC. This sequence encodes CASSAIGGTQYF.

The genes are TRBV4-1 and TRBJ1-1; 10 bases agree with TRBD1. With 0 bases clipped from V and 0 bases from J, the junction kept 4 bases outside the gene matches. The germline V gene encodes CDR1 MGHRA and CDR2 YSYEKL. This CDR3 spans 17 amino acids. In DNA form, the CDR3 reads TGCGCCAGCAGCCAAGATGGGACAGGGGTAATGAACACTGAAGCTTTCTTT. Translating it yields CASSQDGTGVMNTEAFF.

This chain uses TRBV5-1 with TRBJ1-1; 8 positions match TRBD1. Germline V gene data show CDR1 as SGHRS and CDR2 as YFSETQ. This CDR3 has 16 amino acids. The junction had 9 bases not matched to a gene; V was cut back by 4 bases and J by 1 base. This CDR3 reads CASSTDRGRGNTEAFF. DNA for the CDR3: TGCGCCAGCAGCACCGACAGGGGACGGGGGAACACTGAAGCTTTCTTT. Full variable domain (rest looked up from reference TRBV5-1 and TRBJ1-1): KAGVTQTPRYLIKTRGQQVTLSCSPISGHRSVSWYQQTPGQGLQFLFEYFSETQRNKGNFPGRFSGRQFSNSRSEMNVSTLELGDSALYLCASSTDRGRGNTEAFFGQGTRLTVV.

This chain connects TRBV28 to TRBJ1-4, with 9 bases lining up with TRBD1. Germline-derived CDR1 and CDR2 are MDHEN and SYDVKM. CDR3 length: 13 residues. After removal of 5 bases from V and 8 bases from J, the junction contained 3 bases not matched to a gene. CDR3 sequence reads: CASSRQGVEKLFF. The CDR3 region has the DNA TGTGCCAGCAGTCGACAGGGGGTGGAAAAACTGTTTTTT. Supplemented by reference TRBV28 and TRBJ1-4, the full variable domain reads DVKVTQSSRYLVKRTGEKVFLECVQDMDHENMFWYRQDPGLGLRLIYFSYDVKMKEKGDIPEGYSVSREKKERFSLILESASTNQTSMYLCASSRQGVEKLFFGSGTQLSVL.

The chain has TRBV18 and TRBJ2-2; 8 bases fit TRBD1. The CDR3 spans 18 residues. V dropped 2 bases and J dropped 2; count of bases not matched to a gene: 10. Germline V CDR1 and CDR2: KGHSH, LQKENI. DNA of the CDR3: TGTGCCAGCTCACCATCCCCCCCCGGACAGGGAAACACCGGGGAGCTGTTTTTT. It translates to CASSPSPPGQGNTGELFF.

The J gene is TRBJ2-4, the V gene TRBV27; D perhaps matches TRBD1 (6 bases). V shed 4 bases and J shed 6 bases, with 10 bases lying between them. Germline V gene data show CDR1 as MNHEY and CDR2 as SMNVEV (reference sequence). This CDR3 is 13 amino acids long. The CDR3 region has the DNA TGTGCCAGCAGTTCAGACAGGATAAACATTCAGTACTTC. This gives the protein CASSSDRINIQYF.

The chain has TRBV28 and TRBJ2-1; D is possibly TRBD2 (5 bases). Trimming removed 11 bases at V and 7 bases at J, with 21 bases between. The length of the CDR3 is 14 residues. CDR1 is MDHEN and CDR2 is SYDVKM in the germline V gene. The CDR3 region has the DNA TGTGCCTGCTGGAGCGGTTTGGGAATAAATGAGCAGTTCTTC. Its translation: CACWSGLGINEQFF.

The gene calls are TRBV3-1 (or the pseudogene TRBV3-2) and TRBJ2-1; D possibly corresponds to TRBD2 (6 bases). V lost 9 bases, J lost 7 bases, and 22 bases lay in between. Germline-derived CDR1 and CDR2 are LGHDT and YNNKEL (reference sequence). The CDR3 consists of 15 residues. The CDR3 here is CASKTSGVAANEQFF. The CDR3 DNA reads as TGTGCCAGTAAGACCTCGGGGGTAGCGGCAAATGAGCAGTTCTTC.

The genes are TRBV24-1 and TRBJ2-3, with TRBD1 as a possible D gene (5 bases). With 4 bases removed from V and 0 bases from J, the gap between germline ends came to 16 bases. Looked up from germline, CDR1 is KGHDR and CDR2 is SFDVKD. The CDR3 is 17 amino acids. In DNA form, the CDR3 reads TGTGCCACCAGTGAGGGTTTTTGGCAGGGTAGCACAGATACGCAGTATTTT. This encodes CATSEGFWQGSTDTQYF.

This clone appeared a single time. This chain uses TRBV7-2 with TRBJ1-2; TRBD1 matches 8 bases. Trimming cost V 3 bases and J 8 bases; bases outside gene matches: 5. Germline CDR1 reads SGHTA; CDR2 reads FQGNSA. The CDR3 is 13 residues long. The CDR3 DNA reads TGTGCCAGCAGCTTGGACAGGGTATTAGGCTACACCTTC. Amino acid sequence: CASSLDRVLGYTF.

The sample holds a few counts of this clone. The rearrangement links TRBV11-3 to TRBJ2-1; D gene uncertain. The germline V and J ends were trimmed by 4 bases and 0 bases, with 10 bases remaining between them. CDR1 is SGHNT, CDR2 YENEEA, per germline. This CDR3 spans 15 amino acids. CDR3 DNA sequence: TGTGCCAGCAGCTCGAGACACCTCTCCTACAATGAGCAGTTCTTC. Amino acid sequence: CASSSRHLSYNEQFF.

This sequence joins TRBV3-1 (or the pseudogene TRBV3-2) and TRBJ2-7, with D unresolved. V gave up 4 bases and J gave up 2 bases, with 3 bases separating them. CDR3 length equals 11 residues. The germline CDR1 and CDR2 sequences are LGHDT and YNNKEL (reference sequence). The CDR3 is CASSPTYEQYF. The CDR3 bases are TGTGCCAGCAGCCCAACCTACGAGCAGTACTTC.

The V gene is TRBV6-2 or TRBV6-3, the J gene TRBJ1-5; D gene uncertain. The V gene's germline CDR1 is MNHEY and CDR2 SVGEGT. There are 14 residues in the CDR3. V was pared by 0 bases and J by 7 bases, with 10 bases between. CDR3 loop: CASSYSRVGQPQHF. CDR3 nucleotides: TGTGCCAGCAGTTACTCCCGGGTCGGCCAGCCCCAGCATTTT.

This sequence joins TRBV10-1 and TRBJ2-5; D is possibly TRBD1 (7 bases). Germline V gene data show CDR1 as WNHNN and CDR2 as SYGVQD (reference sequence). The V end lost 4 bases, the J end lost 1 base, and 13 bases lay between the germline ends. The CDR3 has 15 residues. The CDR3 region has the DNA TGCGCCAGCAGTGGGGGGGACAGCCTCCAAGAGACCCAGTACTTC. This codes for CASSGGDSLQETQYF.